A single sample gave rise to the 20 T cell receptor beta chains below, sequenced in a study of T cell clonality in common variable immunodeficiency. TCRdb's table, derived via immunoSEQ multiplex PCR, lists solely in-frame clones and lacks some. Sampling found some 39,000 clones, none seen once. Specimen: peripheral blood mononuclear cells. These receptors originate from a person aged 18-69 years in good health.

In its sample, this clone was seen many times. The read falls 3 residues short of the CDR3 end, and the missing part is taken from the germline J gene. J is TRBJ1-2 and V is TRBV2, with D possibly being TRBD1 (6 bases). This CDR3 comprises 13 residues. CDR1 is SNHLY and CDR2 is FYNNEI in the germline V gene. The sequenced part of the CDR3 DNA is TGTGCCAGCAGGGAGTCCGGACAGAGCGGC. It is translated as CASRESGQSG. The whole CDR3 region reads CASRESGQSGYTF.

This clone has at least ten counts. The CDR3 end falls 3 residues outside the read, so it is completed with the germline J gene. The chain couples TRBV29-1 to TRBJ2-7, with 7 positions matching TRBD1. CDR3 length: 17 residues. The germline V gene has CDR1 SQVTM and CDR2 ANQGSEA. V dropped 7 bases and J dropped 0; count of bases not matched to a gene: 18. The sequenced part of the CDR3 DNA is TGCAGCGATAAATTGGACAGGCCACCACTCCTCTCCTACGAG. Its protein is CSDKLDRPPLLSYE. The entire CDR3 protein is CSDKLDRPPLLSYEQYF.

In this sample, this clone turned up many times. The read stops 3 residues short of the end of the CDR3; the missing end is completed from the germline J gene. The chain combines TRBV20-1 with TRBJ2-5, with TRBD2 as a possible D gene (6 bases). The V end was cut by 5 bases, the J end by 1 base, with 14 bases between. The CDR3 covers 14 residues. Germline CDR1 DFQATT, CDR2 SNEGSKA (reference sequence). The CDR3 loop is CSAPGLGSQETQYF. The sequenced CDR3 bases are TGCAGTGCTCCGGGACTGGGGAGCCAAGAGACC.

This clone was picked up many times. From the germline J gene comes the end of the CDR3, since the read stops 3 residues before it. The genes are TRBV19 and TRBJ2-2; TRBD1 matches at 7 bases. The CDR3 is 14 residues long. Germline-derived CDR1 and CDR2 are LNHDA and SQIVND (reference sequence). V trimming: 7 bases; J trimming: 5 bases; junction bases outside the gene matches: 7. This CDR3 is CASTATGSTGELFF. The CDR3 bases that were read are TGTGCCAGTACCGCGACAGGGTCAACCGGGGAG.

This clone has more than one count but fewer than ten. The read ends 3 residues shy of where the CDR3 ends; the end is completed using the germline J gene. The V gene is TRBV5-1, the J gene TRBJ1-1, with D uncertain. CDR1 SGHRS and CDR2 YFSETQ come from the germline V gene. V shed 2 bases and J shed 2 bases, with 7 bases lying between them. The CDR3 consists of 13 residues. Here the CDR3 reads CASSFAENTEAFF. The covered CDR3 bases are TGCGCCAGCAGCTTTGCGGAAAACACTGAA.

This clone was counted only a few times. The sequenced CDR3 bases are TGTGCCAGCAGCTTAGCCCTGGTGGCTAGCCAAAGGGCG. It translates to CASSLALVASQRA. The CDR3 reads in full as CASSLALVASQRAQYF. The V gene is TRBV7-2, the J gene TRBJ2-3, with D maybe TRBD2 (5 bases). The read terminates 3 residues before the CDR3 end, so the remaining end is supplied by the germline J gene. The CDR3 is made up of 16 amino acids. CDR1 SGHTA and CDR2 FQGNSA come from the germline V gene.

This clone was observed a few times. Coverage ceases 3 residues before the CDR3 finishes, and the germline J gene fills in the end. The chain uses TRBV11-1 and TRBJ2-7; 10 bases align to TRBD1. The CDR3 spans 15 residues. Germline-derived CDR1 and CDR2 are SGHAT and FQDESV (reference sequence). V gave up 3 bases and J gave up 3 bases; unmatched junction bases: 5. This CDR3 reads CASSLGWTGGYEQYF. CDR3 bases read: TGTGCCAGCAGCTTGGGCTGGACAGGGGGCTACGAG. The full variable domain, rest sourced from reference TRBV11-1 and TRBJ2-7, is EAEVAQSPRYKITEKSQAVAFWCDPISGHATLYWYRQILGQGPELLVQFQDESVVDDSQLPKDRFSAERLKGVDSTLKIQPAELGDSAMYLCASSLGWTGGYEQYFGPGTRLTVT.

This clone was counted between two and nine times. CDR3 region: CASSEDGQKLFF. Partial CDR3 DNA: TGTGCCAGTAGCGAGGACGGACAAAAG. This sequence joins TRBV19 and TRBJ2-2; a weak D match, TRBD1 (5 bases). The read stops 3 residues short of the end of the CDR3; the missing end is completed from the germline J gene. The CDR3 runs 12 residues. Germline V CDR1 and CDR2: LNHDA, SQIVND (reference sequence).

This clone was seen repeatedly, ten times or more. The read halts 3 residues ahead of the CDR3 end, with the missing end drawn from the germline J gene. This chain connects TRBV7-9 to TRBJ1-2; D possibly corresponds to TRBD1 (5 bases). The CDR3 sequence is 14 residues long. Trimming cost V 4 bases and J 0 bases, with 9 bases left between them. Looked up from germline, CDR1 is SEHNR and CDR2 is FQNEAQ (reference sequence). The CDR3 sequence: CASSSRQTNYGYTF. CDR3 DNA (partial): TGTGCCAGCAGCTCGCGACAGACTAACTATGGC.

This clone was detected many times. The read finishes 3 residues shy of the CDR3 end, and the germline J gene is used to complete it. This rearrangement joins TRBV5-6 to TRBJ1-5; TRBD1 matches at 7 bases. The V gene's germline CDR1 is SGHDT and CDR2 YYEEEE. CDR3 length: 15 amino acids. V lost 0 bases and J lost 4; bases outside the gene matches: 4. The chain's CDR3 is CASSLGQGPNQPQHF. CDR3 DNA (partial): TGTGCCAGCAGCTTGGGACAGGGACCGAATCAGCCC.

This clone was observed many times. The CDR3 end is not reached by the read, which stops 3 residues before it; the germline J gene fills it in. V and J are TRBV5-1 and TRBJ2-5; 9 bases are a match to TRBD1. CDR3 length equals 14 residues. Germline CDR1 reads SGHRS; CDR2 reads YFSETQ. V was clipped by 4 bases and J by 4 bases; unmatched bases: 5. Incomplete CDR3 DNA: TGCGCCAGCAGCGGAGGACAGGGGCTAGAGACC. Amino acids: CASSGGQGLET. The whole CDR3 is CASSGGQGLETQYF.

Ten or more counts support this clone. The CDR3 is cut off 3 residues early in the read; its end comes from the germline J gene. The chain uses TRBV12-5 and TRBJ2-2, with 9 positions matching TRBD2. Trimming removed 0 bases from V and 4 bases from J; junction bases left unmatched: 12. CDR3 size: 19 residues. Germline CDR1 is LGHNT and CDR2 is FRNRAP. This CDR3 is CASGLVYSGSYNFTGELFF. CDR3 DNA, as far as it was read: TGTGCTAGTGGTTTGGTATATAGCGGGAGTTATAATTTCACCGGGGAG.

This clone was recorded at least ten times. The read ends 3 residues shy of where the CDR3 ends; the end is completed using the germline J gene. The chain is built from TRBV5-6 and TRBJ2-2; a weak D match, TRBD1 (5 bases). This CDR3 is 15 amino acids long. V was cut by 4 bases and J by 2 bases, with 12 bases left in between. Germline V CDR1 and CDR2: SGHDT, YYEEEE. The sequenced part of the CDR3 DNA is TGTGCCAGCAGCCCGAGGCAGGGCAACACCGGGGAG. Residues: CASSPRQGNTGE. The entire CDR3 protein is CASSPRQGNTGELFF.

Many counts were recorded for this clone. The read is 3 residues too short to cover the CDR3 end, so that end is filled in from the germline J gene. The rearrangement links TRBV7-2 to TRBJ2-3; a weak D match, TRBD1 (6 bases). Germline V lookup: CDR1 SGHTA, CDR2 FQGNSA. V was pared by 5 bases and J by 5 bases, with 17 bases between. The CDR3 is 15 residues long. The CDR3 is CASSPQGIKGDTQYF. Incomplete CDR3 DNA: TGTGCCAGCAGCCCGCAGGGGATTAAAGGAGATACG.

The sample holds many counts of this clone. The read stops 3 residues short of the end of the CDR3; the missing end is completed from the germline J gene. V usage is TRBV5-1 and J usage is TRBJ2-7; 7 nucleotides line up with TRBD1. J was trimmed by 3 bases and V by 3 bases; bases with no gene match: 6. CDR1 and CDR2 from the germline V gene are SGHRS and YFSETQ. The CDR3 spans 14 residues. The CDR3 sequence: CASSSPGQFYEQYF. The CDR3 bases that were read are TGCGCCAGCAGCTCCCCGGGACAGTTCTACGAG.

Many counts were recorded for this clone. The CDR3 extends 3 residues past the end of the read, so its final part is completed from the germline J gene. The chain carries TRBV7-8 and TRBJ2-3, with 8 bases identical to TRBD1. The CDR3 totals 15 residues. Germline lookup yields CDR1 SGHVS and CDR2 FQNEAQ. Trimming cost V 5 bases and J 3 bases; bases outside gene matches: 7. The sequenced CDR3 bases are TGTGCCAGCAGCCTAGGGACAGGACTTACAGATACG. Translation gives CASSLGTGLTDT. In full, the CDR3 reads CASSLGTGLTDTQYF. Full variable domain (missing parts from reference TRBV7-8 and TRBJ2-3): GAGVSQSPRYKVAKRGQDVALRCDPISGHVSLFWYQQALGQGPEFLTYFQNEAQLDKSGLPSDRFFAERPEGSVSTLKIQRTQQEDSAVYLCASSLGTGLTDTQYFGPGTRLTVL.

This clone was observed a handful of times. The CDR3 end lies 3 residues beyond the end of the read and is filled in from the germline J gene. The rearrangement joins TRBV11-3 to TRBJ2-1, with TRBD2 matching over 11 bases. This CDR3 region has 13 residues. Germline CDR1 reads SGHNT; CDR2 reads YENEEA. The J segment lost 9 bases and the V segment lost 8 bases, leaving 6 bases of the junction unmatched. This CDR3 is CASGTSGLGEQFF. Partial CDR3 DNA: TGTGCCAGCGGGACTAGCGGCTTGGGTGAG.

Many counts were recorded for this clone. The read comes to an end 3 residues before the CDR3 does, leaving the germline J gene to fill in the end. The rearrangement links TRBV28 to TRBJ2-7; D gene uncertain. The CDR3 consists of 11 residues. Trimming removed 3 bases from V and 4 bases from J, with 4 bases in between. Germline V gene lookup returns CDR1 MDHEN and CDR2 SYDVKM. CDR3 DNA, as far as it was read: TGTGCCAGCAGTTTGAGGTACGAG. Its protein product is CASSLRYE. The whole CDR3 sequence is CASSLRYEQYF.

Concerning this clone: The CDR3 end falls 3 residues outside the read, so it is completed with the germline J gene. J is TRBJ1-4 and V is TRBV20-1; a possible D gene is TRBD1 (5 bases). This CDR3 has 15 residues. V was trimmed by 1 base and J by 7 bases, leaving 16 bases between them. Germline CDR1 reads DFQATT; CDR2 reads SNEGSKA (reference sequence). CDR3 DNA, as far as it was read: TGCAGTGCTAGAGGGTTTGGGGCAGGTAGTGAAAAA. Translated, it gives CSARGFGAGSEK. The whole CDR3 sequence reads CSARGFGAGSEKLFF.

This clone was observed many times. The read falls 3 residues short of the CDR3 end, and the missing part is taken from the germline J gene. The V call is TRBV18, the J call TRBJ2-7, with 8 bases that match TRBD2. The ends lost 3 bases at V and 3 bases at J; junction bases unmatched: 1. In germline, CDR1 is KGHSH, CDR2 LQKENI. This CDR3 has 13 residues. CDR3 bases read: TGTGCCAGCTCACCCGGGACTAGCTACGAG. Translated: CASSPGTSYE. From start to end, the CDR3 is CASSPGTSYEQYF.